This T cell receptor beta chain was documented in a study of T cells in Graves' hyperthyroidism and ophthalmopathy. Amplified TCR beta CDR3 regions derived from RNA transcripts. The HTBI primer set drove a first-round RT-PCR of the TCR CDR3. Using its own MiXCR run on the multiplex PCR reads, TCRdb lists one record per CDR3 protein. The sample has about 640,000 distinct CDR3 sequences, around 20% seen once. Ophthalmopathy patients all had a Clinical Activity Score of at least 3, a NOSPECS grade of at least 4 and disease under 3 months old. Researchers barred patients who had uncontrolled infection, other autoimmune disease, pregnancy or lactation. Together with thyroid ultrasound, orbital computed tomography, serum thyroxine and TRAb, clinical symptoms were used for diagnoses. Findings of the study overall: Ophthalmopathy, as predicted by the model, came a median 6.5 months after the prediction.

There are a few counts of this clonotype. Its target is not known. The CDR3 sequence is 14 residues long. The ends lost 4 bases at V and 4 bases at J; junction bases unmatched: 9. Germline V lookup: CDR1 DFQATT, CDR2 SNEGSKA (reference sequence). This chain links TRBV20-1 with TRBJ2-7; TRBD1 matches 8 bases. Sample: blood. The TCR was taken from a man under 40 with Graves' ophthalmopathy. The CDR3 DNA sequence: TGCAGTGCTATCCCTTTGGACAGGGTGTACGAGCAGTACTTC. It codes for CSAIPLDRVYEQYF.